This T cell receptor beta chain was observed in a study of CD8 T cells in Susac syndrome. On the study more broadly: The Susac syndrome patients that were sequenced included six with active disease and under ten in remission. There were Susac syndrome patients who were therapy-naive at blood draw, others on corticosteroids, and others on intravenous immunoglobulin alone.

cDNA came from approximately 0.5 to 1 ug RNA primed by random hexamers. An immunoSEQ multiplex PCR amplified TCR beta CDR3 over 54 Vbeta and 13 Jbeta. MiXCR, applied by TCRdb to the immunoSEQ multiplex PCR reads, yields one record per CDR3 protein. This table has 200,000 or so distinct CDR3 sequences, more than 90% appearing once. The length of the CDR3 is 12 residues. Trimming at V came to 9 bases and at J to 4 bases, leaving 3 bases not matched to a gene. Germline V gives CDR1 SNHLY, CDR2 FYNNEI. FACS enriched CD8+ TEMRA cells, while bulk CD8+ and CD4+ were negatively isolated. Sequencing used CD4+ T cells from PBMCs. The V gene is TRBV2, the J gene TRBJ1-5, with TRBD1 matching over 7 bases. This sequence was found in a human donor with Susac syndrome. This CDR3 is CARGTANQPQHF. CDR3 coding DNA: TGTGCCAGAGGGACAGCGAATCAGCCCCAGCATTTT.